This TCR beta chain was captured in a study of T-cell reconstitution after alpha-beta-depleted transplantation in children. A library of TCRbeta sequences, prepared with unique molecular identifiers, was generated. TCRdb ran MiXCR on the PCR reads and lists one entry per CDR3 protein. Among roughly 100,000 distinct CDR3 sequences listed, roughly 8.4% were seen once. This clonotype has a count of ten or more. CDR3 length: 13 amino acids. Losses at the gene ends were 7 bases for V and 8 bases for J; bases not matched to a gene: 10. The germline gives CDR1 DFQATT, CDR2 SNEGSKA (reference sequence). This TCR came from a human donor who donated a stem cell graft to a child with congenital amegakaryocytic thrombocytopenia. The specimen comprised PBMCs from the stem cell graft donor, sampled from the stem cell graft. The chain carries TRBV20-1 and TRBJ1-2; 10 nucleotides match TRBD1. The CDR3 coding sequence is TGCAGTGACTCAGACAGGGGGCGCGGGGGCTACACCTTC. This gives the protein CSDSDRGRGGYTF.